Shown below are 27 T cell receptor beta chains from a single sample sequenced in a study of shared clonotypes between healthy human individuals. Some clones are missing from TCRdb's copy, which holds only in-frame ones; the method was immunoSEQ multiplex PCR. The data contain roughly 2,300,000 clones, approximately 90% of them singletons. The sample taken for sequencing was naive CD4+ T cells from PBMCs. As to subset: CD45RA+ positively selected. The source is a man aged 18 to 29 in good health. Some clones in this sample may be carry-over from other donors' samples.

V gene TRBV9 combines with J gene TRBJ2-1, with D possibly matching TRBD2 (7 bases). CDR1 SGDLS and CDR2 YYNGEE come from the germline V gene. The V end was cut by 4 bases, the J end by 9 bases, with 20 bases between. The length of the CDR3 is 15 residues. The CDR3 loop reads CASSLGLGGFGEQFF. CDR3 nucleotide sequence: TGTGCCAGCAGCCTTGGACTAGGGGGTTTTGGTGAGCAGTTCTTC.

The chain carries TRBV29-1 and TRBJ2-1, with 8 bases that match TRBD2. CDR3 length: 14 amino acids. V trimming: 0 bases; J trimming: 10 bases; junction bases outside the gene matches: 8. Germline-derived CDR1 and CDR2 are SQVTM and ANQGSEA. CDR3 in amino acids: CSVEDRTRGGEQFF. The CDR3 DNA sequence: TGCAGCGTTGAAGATCGAACACGGGGGGGAGAGCAGTTCTTC.

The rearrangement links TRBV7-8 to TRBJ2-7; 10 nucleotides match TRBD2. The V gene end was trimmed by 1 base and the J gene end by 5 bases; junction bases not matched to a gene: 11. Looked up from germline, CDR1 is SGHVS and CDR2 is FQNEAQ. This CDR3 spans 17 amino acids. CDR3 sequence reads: CASSLGPRASGSHEQYF. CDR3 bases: TGTGCCAGCAGCTTAGGACCTCGGGCTAGCGGGAGCCACGAGCAGTACTTC.

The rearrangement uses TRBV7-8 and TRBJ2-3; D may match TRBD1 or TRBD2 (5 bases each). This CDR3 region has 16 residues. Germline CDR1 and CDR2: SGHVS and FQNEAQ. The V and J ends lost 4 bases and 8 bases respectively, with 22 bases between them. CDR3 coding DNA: TGTGCCAGCAGCTCGGGGCGTGCGAGTGCCTGGGGTACGCAGTATTTT. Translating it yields CASSSGRASAWGTQYF.

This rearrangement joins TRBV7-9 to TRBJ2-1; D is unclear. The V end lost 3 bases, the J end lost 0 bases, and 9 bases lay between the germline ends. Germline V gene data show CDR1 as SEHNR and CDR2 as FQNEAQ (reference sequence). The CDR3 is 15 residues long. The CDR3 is CASSFRRSSYNEQFF. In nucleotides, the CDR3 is TGTGCCAGCAGCTTCCGCCGGAGCTCCTACAATGAGCAGTTCTTC.

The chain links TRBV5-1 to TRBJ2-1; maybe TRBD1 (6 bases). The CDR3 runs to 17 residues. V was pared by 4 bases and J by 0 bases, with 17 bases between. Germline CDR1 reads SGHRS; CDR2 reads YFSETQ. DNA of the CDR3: TGCGCCAGCAGCGGGGAGACAGGTATGTTCTCCTACAATGAGCAGTTCTTC. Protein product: CASSGETGMFSYNEQFF.

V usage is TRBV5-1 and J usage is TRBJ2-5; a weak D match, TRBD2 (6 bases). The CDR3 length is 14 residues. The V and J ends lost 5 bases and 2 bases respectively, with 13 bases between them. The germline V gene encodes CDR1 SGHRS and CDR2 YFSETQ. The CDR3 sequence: CASRVGSGQETQYF. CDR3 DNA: TGCGCCAGCAGGGTTGGTAGCGGTCAAGAGACCCAGTACTTC.

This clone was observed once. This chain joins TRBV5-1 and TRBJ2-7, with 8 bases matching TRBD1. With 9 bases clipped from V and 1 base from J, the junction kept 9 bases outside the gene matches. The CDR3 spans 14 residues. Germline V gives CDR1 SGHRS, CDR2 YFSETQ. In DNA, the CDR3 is TGCGCCACGTCGGACAGGGCACCTTCCTACGAGCAGTACTTC. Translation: CATSDRAPSYEQYF.

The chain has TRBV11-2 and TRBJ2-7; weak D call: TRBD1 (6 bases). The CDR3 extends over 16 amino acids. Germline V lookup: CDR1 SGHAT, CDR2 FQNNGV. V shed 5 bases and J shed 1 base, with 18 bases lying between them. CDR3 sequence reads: CASSRLGAAQSYEQYF. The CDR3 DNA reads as TGTGCCAGCAGCCGCCTGGGGGCGGCCCAATCCTACGAGCAGTACTTC. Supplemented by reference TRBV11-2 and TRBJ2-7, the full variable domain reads EAGVAQSPRYKIIEKRQSVAFWCNPISGHATLYWYQQILGQGPKLLIQFQNNGVVDDSQLPKDRFSAERLKGVDSTLKIQPAKLEDSAVYLCASSRLGAAQSYEQYFGPGTRLTVT.

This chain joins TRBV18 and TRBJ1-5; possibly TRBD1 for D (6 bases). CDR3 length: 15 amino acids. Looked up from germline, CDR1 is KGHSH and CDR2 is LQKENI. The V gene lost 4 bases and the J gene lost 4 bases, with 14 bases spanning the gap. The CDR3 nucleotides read TGTGCCAGCTCACGGGGGCCCGCTGGGAATCAGCCCCAGCATTTT. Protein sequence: CASSRGPAGNQPQHF.

CDR3 amino acids: CASSLHGSYEQYF. The CDR3 DNA follows: TGTGCCAGCAGCTTACACGGGTCCTACGAGCAGTACTTC. This chain connects TRBV7-9 to TRBJ2-7; D is undetermined. The CDR3 runs 13 residues. Germline V gene lookup returns CDR1 SEHNR and CDR2 FQNEAQ (reference sequence). The V end lost 2 bases, the J end lost 1 base, and 6 bases lay between the germline ends.

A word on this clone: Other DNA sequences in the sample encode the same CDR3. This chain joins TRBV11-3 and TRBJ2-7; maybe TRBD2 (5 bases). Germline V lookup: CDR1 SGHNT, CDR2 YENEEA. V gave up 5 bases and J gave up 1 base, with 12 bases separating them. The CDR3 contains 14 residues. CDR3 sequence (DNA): TGTGCCAGCAGCCCACGGACTGGGTCCTACGAGCAGTACTTC. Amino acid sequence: CASSPRTGSYEQYF.

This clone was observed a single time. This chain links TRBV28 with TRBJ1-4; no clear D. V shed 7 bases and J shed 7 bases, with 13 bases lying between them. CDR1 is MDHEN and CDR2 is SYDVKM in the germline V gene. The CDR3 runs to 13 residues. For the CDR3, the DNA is TGTGCCAGCACCGCCGGAACCACTGAAAAACTGTTTTTT. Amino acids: CASTAGTTEKLFF.

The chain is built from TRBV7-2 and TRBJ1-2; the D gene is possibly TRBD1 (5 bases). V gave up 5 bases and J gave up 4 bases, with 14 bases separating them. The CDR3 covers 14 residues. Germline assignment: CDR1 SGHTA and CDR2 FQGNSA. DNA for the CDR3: TGTGCCAGCAGCGAAAGGGCACAGGTCTATGGCTACACCTTC. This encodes CASSERAQVYGYTF. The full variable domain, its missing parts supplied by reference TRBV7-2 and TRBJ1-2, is GAGVSQSPSNKVTEKGKDVELRCDPISGHTALYWYRQSLGQGLEFLIYFQGNSAPDKSGLPSDRFSAERTGGSVSTLTIQRTQQEDSAVYLCASSERAQVYGYTFGSGTRLTVV.

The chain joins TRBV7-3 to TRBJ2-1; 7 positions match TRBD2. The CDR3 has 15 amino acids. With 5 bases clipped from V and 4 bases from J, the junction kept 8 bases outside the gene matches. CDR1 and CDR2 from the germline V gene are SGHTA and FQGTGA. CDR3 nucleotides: TGTGCCAGCAGCGACGGGGCTAGCGGATACAATGAGCAGTTCTTC. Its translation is CASSDGASGYNEQFF.

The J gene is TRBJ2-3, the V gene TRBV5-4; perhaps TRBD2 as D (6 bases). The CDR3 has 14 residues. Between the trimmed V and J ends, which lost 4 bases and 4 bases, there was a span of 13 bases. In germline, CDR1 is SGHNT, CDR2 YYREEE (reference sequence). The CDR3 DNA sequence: TGTGCCAGCAGCCCGACTAGTATCGCAGATACGCAGTATTTT. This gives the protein CASSPTSIADTQYF.

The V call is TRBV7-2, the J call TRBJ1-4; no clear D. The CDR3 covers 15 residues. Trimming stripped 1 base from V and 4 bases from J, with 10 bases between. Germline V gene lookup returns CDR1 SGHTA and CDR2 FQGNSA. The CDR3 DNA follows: TGTGCCAGCAGCTTAGGTCACTCTGGTAATGAAAAACTGTTTTTT. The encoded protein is CASSLGHSGNEKLFF.

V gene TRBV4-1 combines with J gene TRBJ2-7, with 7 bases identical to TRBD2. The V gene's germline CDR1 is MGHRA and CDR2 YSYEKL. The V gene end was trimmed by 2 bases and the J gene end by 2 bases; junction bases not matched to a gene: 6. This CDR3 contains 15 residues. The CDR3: CASSQTGTTAYEQYF. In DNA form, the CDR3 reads TGCGCCAGCAGCCAAACCGGGACTACCGCCTACGAGCAGTACTTC.

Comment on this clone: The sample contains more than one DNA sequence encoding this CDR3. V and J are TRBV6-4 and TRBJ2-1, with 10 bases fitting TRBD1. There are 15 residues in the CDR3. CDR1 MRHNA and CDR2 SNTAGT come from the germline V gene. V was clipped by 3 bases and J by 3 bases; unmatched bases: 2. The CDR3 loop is CASSEGQGIYNEQFF. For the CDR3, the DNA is TGTGCCAGCAGTGAGGGACAGGGGATCTACAATGAGCAGTTCTTC.

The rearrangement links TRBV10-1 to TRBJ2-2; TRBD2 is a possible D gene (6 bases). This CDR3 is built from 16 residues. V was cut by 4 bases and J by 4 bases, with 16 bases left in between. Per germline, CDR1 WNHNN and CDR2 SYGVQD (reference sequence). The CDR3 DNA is TGCGCCAGCAGTGTAGGGCAGGGAGGACCCACCGGGGAGCTGTTTTTT. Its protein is CASSVGQGGPTGELFF.

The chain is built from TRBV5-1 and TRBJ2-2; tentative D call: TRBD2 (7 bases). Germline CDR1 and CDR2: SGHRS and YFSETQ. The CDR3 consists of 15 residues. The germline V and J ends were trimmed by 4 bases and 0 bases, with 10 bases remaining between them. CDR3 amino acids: CASSRRGPNTGELFF. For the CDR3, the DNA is TGCGCCAGCAGCCGGCGGGGGCCGAACACCGGGGAGCTGTTTTTT. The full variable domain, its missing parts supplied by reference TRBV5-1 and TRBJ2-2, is KAGVTQTPRYLIKTRGQQVTLSCSPISGHRSVSWYQQTPGQGLQFLFEYFSETQRNKGNFPGRFSGRQFSNSRSEMNVSTLELGDSALYLCASSRRGPNTGELFFGEGSRLTVL.

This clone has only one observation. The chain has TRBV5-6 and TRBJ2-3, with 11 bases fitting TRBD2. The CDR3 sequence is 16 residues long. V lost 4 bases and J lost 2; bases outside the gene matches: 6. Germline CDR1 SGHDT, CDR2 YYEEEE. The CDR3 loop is CASSSTGLAATDTQYF. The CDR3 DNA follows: TGTGCCAGCAGCAGCACGGGACTAGCGGCCACAGATACGCAGTATTTT.

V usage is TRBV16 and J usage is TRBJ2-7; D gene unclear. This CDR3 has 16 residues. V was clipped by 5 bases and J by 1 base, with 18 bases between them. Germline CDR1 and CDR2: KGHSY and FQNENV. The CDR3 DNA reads TGTGCCAGCAGCACCCGCAACGTACTGGAATCCTACGAGCAGTACTTC. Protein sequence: CASSTRNVLESYEQYF.

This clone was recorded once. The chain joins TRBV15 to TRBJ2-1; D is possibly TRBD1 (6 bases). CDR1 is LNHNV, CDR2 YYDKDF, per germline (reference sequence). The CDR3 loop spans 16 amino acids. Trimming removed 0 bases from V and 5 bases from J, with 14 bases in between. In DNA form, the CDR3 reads TGTGCCACCAGCAGAGAAGGGACACTACGCCACAATGAGCAGTTCTTC. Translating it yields CATSREGTLRHNEQFF. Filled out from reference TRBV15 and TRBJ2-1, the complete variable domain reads DAMVIQNPRYQVTQFGKPVTLSCSQTLNHNVMYWYQQKSSQAPKLLFHYYDKDFNNEADTPDNFQSRRPNTSFCFLDIRSPGLGDTAMYLCATSREGTLRHNEQFFGPGTRLTVL.

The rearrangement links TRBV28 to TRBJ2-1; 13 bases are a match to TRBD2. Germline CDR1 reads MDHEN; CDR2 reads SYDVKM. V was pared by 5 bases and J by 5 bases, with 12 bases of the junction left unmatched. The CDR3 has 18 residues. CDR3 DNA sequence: TGTGCCAGCAGTCTTGTTCCGCCGGGACTAGCGGGGAACAATGAGCAGTTCTTC. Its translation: CASSLVPPGLAGNNEQFF.

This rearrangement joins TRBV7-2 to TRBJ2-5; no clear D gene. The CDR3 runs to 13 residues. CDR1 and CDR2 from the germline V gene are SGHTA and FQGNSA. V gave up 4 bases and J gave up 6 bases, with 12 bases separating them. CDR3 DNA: TGTGCCAGCAGCTCAGAAGACGGGCAGACCCAGTACTTC. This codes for CASSSEDGQTQYF.

The CDR3 reads CASSLRRDQPQHF. CDR3 nucleotide sequence: TGTGCCAGCAGCCTAAGACGCGATCAGCCCCAGCATTTT. The genes are TRBV2 and TRBJ1-5, with no clear D. The germline V gene encodes CDR1 SNHLY and CDR2 FYNNEI. CDR3 length: 13 residues. Trimming stripped 6 bases from V and 5 bases from J, with 11 bases between.